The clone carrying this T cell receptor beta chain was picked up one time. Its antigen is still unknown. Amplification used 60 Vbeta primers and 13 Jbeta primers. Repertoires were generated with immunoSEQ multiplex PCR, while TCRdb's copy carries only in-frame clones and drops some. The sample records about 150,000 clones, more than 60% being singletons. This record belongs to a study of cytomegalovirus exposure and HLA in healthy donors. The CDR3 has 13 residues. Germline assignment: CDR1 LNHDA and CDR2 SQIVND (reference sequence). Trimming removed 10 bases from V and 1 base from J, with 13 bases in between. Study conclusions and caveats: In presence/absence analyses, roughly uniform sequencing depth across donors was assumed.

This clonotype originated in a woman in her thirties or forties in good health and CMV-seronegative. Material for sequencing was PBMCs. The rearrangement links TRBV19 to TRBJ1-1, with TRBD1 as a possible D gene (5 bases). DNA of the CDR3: TGTGCCACCGGCGGGGACCGGAACACTGAAGCTTTCTTT. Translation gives CATGGDRNTEAFF.